Presented here are 15 T cell receptor beta chains from one specimen sequenced in a study of beta chain features in type 1 diabetes. Reverse transcribing all isolated RNA meant expressed TCRB transcripts were sequenced. Using immunoSEQ multiplex PCR, the repertoire was profiled, and TCRdb retains in-frame clones only, with some absent. This table holds roughly 610,000 clones, 15% to 17% found once. The specimen was naive CD4+ T cells from blood. The receptors were gathered from a man younger than 35 in good health.

The rearrangement joins TRBV28 to TRBJ2-7; D call uncertain. The V end lost 6 bases, the J end lost 1 base, and 25 bases lay between the germline ends. There are 18 residues in the CDR3. The V gene's germline CDR1 is MDHEN and CDR2 SYDVKM. CDR3 DNA sequence: TGTGCCAGCAGAAAGCTCCAGTGGCACCCCACAACATCCTACGAGCAGTACTTC. Translation gives CASRKLQWHPTTSYEQYF.

The V gene is TRBV14, the J gene TRBJ2-5; tentatively, D is TRBD1 (5 bases). V shed 3 bases and J shed 4 bases, with 18 bases lying between them. The germline CDR1 and CDR2 sequences are SGHDN and FVKESK. The CDR3 length is 16 residues. CDR3 bases: TGTGCCAGCAGCCATTGGTCAGGACAAAATACAGAGACCCAGTACTTC. Protein product: CASSHWSGQNTETQYF.

The gene calls are TRBV7-2 and TRBJ2-5; 9 nucleotides align to TRBD2. CDR3 length: 17 residues. Germline V CDR1 and CDR2: SGHTA, FQGNSA. V shed 1 base, J shed 4 bases, and the junction held 10 bases outside the gene matches. The CDR3 region is CASSLVFGAGGRETQYF. The CDR3 nucleotides are TGTGCCAGCAGCTTAGTATTCGGGGCGGGAGGGCGAGAGACCCAGTACTTC.

The chain has TRBV14 and TRBJ2-1, with a weak D call TRBD1 (6 bases). Trimming cost V 4 bases and J 8 bases, with 9 bases left between them. The CDR3 totals 12 residues. Germline CDR1 SGHDN, CDR2 FVKESK. The chain's CDR3 is CASSRQVYEQFF. For the CDR3, the DNA is TGTGCCAGCAGCCGACAGGTCTATGAGCAGTTCTTC.

The chain employs TRBV27 and TRBJ2-7, with TRBD2 matching over 7 bases. The junction had 10 bases not matched to a gene; V was cut back by 6 bases and J by 2 bases. The length of the CDR3 is 15 residues. CDR1 is MNHEY and CDR2 is SMNVEV in the germline V gene (reference sequence). CDR3 sequence reads: CASSIGLGLTYEQYF. For the CDR3, the DNA is TGTGCCAGCAGCATCGGACTAGGCCTAACCTACGAGCAGTACTTC.

The chain is built from TRBV28 and TRBJ1-4; TRBD1 is a possible D gene (6 bases). Trimming cost V 2 bases and J 7 bases, with 11 bases left between them. The CDR3 sequence is 14 residues long. The germline V gene encodes CDR1 MDHEN and CDR2 SYDVKM. This chain's CDR3 is CASSLPQGFEKLFF. The CDR3 bases are TGTGCCAGCAGTTTACCACAGGGATTTGAAAAACTGTTTTTT.

At least ten counts were recorded for this clone. J is TRBJ1-4 and V is TRBV13; TRBD1 might be the D (5 bases). Germline V gives CDR1 PRHDT, CDR2 FYEKMQ (reference sequence). V dropped 7 bases and J dropped 4 bases, with 13 bases sitting between them. The CDR3 extends over 14 amino acids. Here the CDR3 DNA reads TGTGCCAGCAACTCGGGGCTAAATAATGAAAAACTGTTTTTT. Translating it yields CASNSGLNNEKLFF. Full variable domain (missing parts from reference TRBV13 and TRBJ1-4): AAGVIQSPRHLIKEKRETATLKCYPIPRHDTVYWYQQGPGQDPQFLISFYEKMQSDKGSIPDRFSAQQFSDYHSELNMSSLELGDSALYFCASNSGLNNEKLFFGSGTQLSVL.

The chain carries TRBV19 and TRBJ2-1, with TRBD1 matching over 9 bases. V trimming: 7 bases; J trimming: 2 bases; junction bases outside the gene matches: 6. CDR3 size: 15 residues. Germline assignment: CDR1 LNHDA and CDR2 SQIVND (reference sequence). The CDR3 sequence is CASTSDRGTYNEQFF. The CDR3 nucleotides read TGTGCCAGTACCTCCGACAGGGGGACCTACAATGAGCAGTTCTTC.

The chain employs TRBV5-1 and TRBJ1-1; tentatively, D is TRBD1 (6 bases). Germline V gene data show CDR1 as SGHRS and CDR2 as YFSETQ. The CDR3 runs to 15 residues. The V end lost 4 bases, the J end lost 0 bases, and 13 bases lay between the germline ends. The CDR3 here is CASSDFTGMNTEAFF. The CDR3 DNA reads TGCGCCAGCAGCGACTTTACAGGGATGAACACTGAAGCTTTCTTT. The variable domain in full, completed from reference TRBV5-1 and TRBJ1-1, reads KAGVTQTPRYLIKTRGQQVTLSCSPISGHRSVSWYQQTPGQGLQFLFEYFSETQRNKGNFPGRFSGRQFSNSRSEMNVSTLELGDSALYLCASSDFTGMNTEAFFGQGTRLTVV.

A few counts support this clone. The chain is built from TRBV7-2 and TRBJ2-4; 7 nucleotides agree with TRBD1. The CDR3 contains 15 residues. V trimming: 3 bases; J trimming: 2 bases; junction bases outside the gene matches: 4. Germline CDR1 and CDR2: SGHTA and FQGNSA. CDR3 protein: CASSLGRGTKNIQYF. The DNA of the CDR3 is TGTGCCAGCAGCTTGGGCAGGGGGACCAAAAACATTCAGTACTTC.

The chain is built from TRBV5-1 and TRBJ1-2; 7 positions agree with TRBD1. Germline V CDR1 and CDR2: SGHRS, YFSETQ. This CDR3 spans 13 amino acids. After removal of 5 bases from V and 2 bases from J, the junction contained 3 bases not matched to a gene. Here the CDR3 reads CASRVGGNYGYTF. The CDR3 coding sequence is TGCGCCAGCAGGGTAGGGGGCAACTATGGCTACACCTTC.

This clone was observed a handful of times. This rearrangement joins TRBV9 to TRBJ2-1, with 12 bases identical to TRBD2. CDR1 SGDLS and CDR2 YYNGEE come from the germline V gene. The CDR3 has 16 residues. V gave up 2 bases and J gave up 6 bases; unmatched junction bases: 6. The CDR3 loop reads CASSVGGLAGSNEQFF. DNA for the CDR3: TGTGCCAGCAGCGTGGGTGGACTAGCGGGATCCAATGAGCAGTTCTTC.

The chain is built from TRBV5-6 and TRBJ2-6; D may be TRBD1 (5 bases). Germline values: CDR1 SGHDT, CDR2 YYEEEE. CDR3 length: 15 residues. Trimming stripped 2 bases from V and 4 bases from J, with 10 bases between. The CDR3 is CASSFRVTGANVLTF. The DNA of the CDR3 is TGTGCCAGCAGCTTCAGGGTAACAGGGGCCAACGTCCTGACTTTC.

The table lists this clone with a few counts. The chain couples TRBV4-3 to TRBJ2-1; 10 bases agree with TRBD1. The germline V gene encodes CDR1 LGHNA and CDR2 YSLEER. The CDR3 sequence is 16 residues long. Unmatched junction bases numbered 10, after V lost 4 bases and J lost 7 bases. The CDR3 nucleotides read TGCGCCAGCAGCCGATCCGGGACAGGGGTGATGAATGAGCAGTTCTTC. Its protein is CASSRSGTGVMNEQFF.

V is TRBV6-6 and J is TRBJ1-4; the D is unclear. Germline CDR1 and CDR2: MNHNY and SVGAGI (reference sequence). The V end lost 8 bases, the J end lost 4 bases, and 5 bases lay between the germline ends. This CDR3 has 11 residues. CDR3 loop: CASWRNEKLFF. In DNA, the CDR3 is TGTGCCAGCTGGCGTAATGAAAAACTGTTTTTT.